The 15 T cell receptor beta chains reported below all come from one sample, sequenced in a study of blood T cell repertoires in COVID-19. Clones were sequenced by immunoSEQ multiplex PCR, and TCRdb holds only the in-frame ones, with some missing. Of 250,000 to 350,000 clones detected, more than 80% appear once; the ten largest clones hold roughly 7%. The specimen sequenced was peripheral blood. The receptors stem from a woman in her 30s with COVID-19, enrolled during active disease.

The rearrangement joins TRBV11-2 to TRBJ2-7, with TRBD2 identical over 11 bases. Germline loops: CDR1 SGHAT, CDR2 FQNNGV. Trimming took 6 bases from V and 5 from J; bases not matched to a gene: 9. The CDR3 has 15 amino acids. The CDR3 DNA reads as TGTGCCAGCAGTTCGAGAGTAGCGGGAGGGAACGAGCAGTACTTC. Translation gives CASSSRVAGGNEQYF.

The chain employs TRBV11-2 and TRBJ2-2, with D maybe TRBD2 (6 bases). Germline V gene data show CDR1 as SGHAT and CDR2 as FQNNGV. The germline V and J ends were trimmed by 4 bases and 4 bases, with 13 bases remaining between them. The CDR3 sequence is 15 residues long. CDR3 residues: CASSWQARGTGELFF. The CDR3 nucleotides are TGTGCCAGCAGCTGGCAGGCGCGGGGCACCGGGGAGCTGTTTTTT.

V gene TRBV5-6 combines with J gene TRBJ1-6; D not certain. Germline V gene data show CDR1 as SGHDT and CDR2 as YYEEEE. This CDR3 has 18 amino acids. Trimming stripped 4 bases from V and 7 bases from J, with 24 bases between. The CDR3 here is CASSPLPNSPGGNSPLHF. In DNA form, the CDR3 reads TGTGCCAGCAGCCCGCTACCAAACTCACCGGGTGGAAATTCACCCCTCCACTTT.

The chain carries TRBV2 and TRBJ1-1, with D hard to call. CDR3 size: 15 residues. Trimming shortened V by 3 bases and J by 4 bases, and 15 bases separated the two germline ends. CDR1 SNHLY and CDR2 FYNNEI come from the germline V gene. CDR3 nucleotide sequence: TGTGCCAGCAGTGATTCAGGTATCGGTGGCACTGAAGCTTTCTTT. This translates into CASSDSGIGGTEAFF.

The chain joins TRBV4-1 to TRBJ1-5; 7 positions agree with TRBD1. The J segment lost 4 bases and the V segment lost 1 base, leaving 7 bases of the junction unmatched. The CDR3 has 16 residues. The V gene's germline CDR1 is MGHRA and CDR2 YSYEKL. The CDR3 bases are TGCGCCAGCAGCCAAGGAGGCGGGACAGCTAATCAGCCCCAGCATTTT. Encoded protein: CASSQGGGTANQPQHF.

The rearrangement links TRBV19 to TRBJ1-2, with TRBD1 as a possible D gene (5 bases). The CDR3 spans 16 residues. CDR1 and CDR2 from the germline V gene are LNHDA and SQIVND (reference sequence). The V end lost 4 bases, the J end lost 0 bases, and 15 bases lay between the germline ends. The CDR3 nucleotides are TGTGCCAGTAGTACCCCGGGGGTCGGAACTAACTATGGCTACACCTTC. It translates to CASSTPGVGTNYGYTF.

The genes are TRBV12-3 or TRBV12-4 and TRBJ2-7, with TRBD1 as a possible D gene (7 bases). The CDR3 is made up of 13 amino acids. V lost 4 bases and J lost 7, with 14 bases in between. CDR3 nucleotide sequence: TGTGCCAGCAGTTCCCAGGGGGGCTTGGAGCAGTACTTC. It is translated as CASSSQGGLEQYF.

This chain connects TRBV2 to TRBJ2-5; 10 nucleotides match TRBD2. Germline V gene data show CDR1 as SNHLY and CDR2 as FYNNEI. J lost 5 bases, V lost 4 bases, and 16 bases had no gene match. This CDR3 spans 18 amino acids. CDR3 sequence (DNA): TGTGCCAGCAGTGGTGGACTAGCGGTATTCACTCCCGGGGAGACCCAGTACTTC. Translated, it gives CASSGGLAVFTPGETQYF.

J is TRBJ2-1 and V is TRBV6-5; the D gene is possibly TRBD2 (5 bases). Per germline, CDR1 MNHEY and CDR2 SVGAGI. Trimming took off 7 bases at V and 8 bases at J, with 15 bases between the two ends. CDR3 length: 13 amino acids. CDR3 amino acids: CASTTRLAHEQFF. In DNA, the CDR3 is TGTGCCAGCACCACTAGACTGGCCCATGAGCAGTTCTTC.

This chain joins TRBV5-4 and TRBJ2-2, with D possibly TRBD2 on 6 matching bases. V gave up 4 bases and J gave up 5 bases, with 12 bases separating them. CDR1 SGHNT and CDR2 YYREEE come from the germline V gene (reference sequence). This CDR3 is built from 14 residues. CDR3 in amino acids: CASSPLGTTGELFF. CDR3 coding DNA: TGTGCCAGCAGCCCGCTCGGGACTACCGGGGAGCTGTTTTTT.

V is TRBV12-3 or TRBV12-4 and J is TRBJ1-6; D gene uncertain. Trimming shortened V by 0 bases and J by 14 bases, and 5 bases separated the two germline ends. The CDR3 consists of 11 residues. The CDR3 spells CASSLARSLHF. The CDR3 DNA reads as TGTGCCAGCAGTTTAGCGCGGTCCCTCCACTTT.

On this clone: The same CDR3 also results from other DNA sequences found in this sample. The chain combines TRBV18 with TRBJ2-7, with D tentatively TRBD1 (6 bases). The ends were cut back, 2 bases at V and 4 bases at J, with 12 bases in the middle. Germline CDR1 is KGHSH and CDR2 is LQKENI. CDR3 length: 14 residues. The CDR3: CASSPGQGSYEQYF. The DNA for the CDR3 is TGTGCCAGCTCACCAGGGCAGGGGAGTTACGAGCAGTACTTC.

The CDR3 protein is CATSRVADEKLFF. CDR3 coding DNA: TGTGCCACCAGCAGAGTAGCGGATGAAAAACTGTTTTTT. The chain links TRBV15 to TRBJ1-4; D unresolved. The germline V gene encodes CDR1 LNHNV and CDR2 YYDKDF (reference sequence). This CDR3 is 13 amino acids long. Trimming cost V 1 base and J 6 bases, with 6 bases left between them.

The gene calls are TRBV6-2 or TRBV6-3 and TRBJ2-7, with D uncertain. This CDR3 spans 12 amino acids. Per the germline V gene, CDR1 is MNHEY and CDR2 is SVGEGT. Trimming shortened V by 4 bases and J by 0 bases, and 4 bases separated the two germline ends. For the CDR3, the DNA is TGTGCCAGCAGTTCTACCTCCTACGAGCAGTACTTC. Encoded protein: CASSSTSYEQYF.

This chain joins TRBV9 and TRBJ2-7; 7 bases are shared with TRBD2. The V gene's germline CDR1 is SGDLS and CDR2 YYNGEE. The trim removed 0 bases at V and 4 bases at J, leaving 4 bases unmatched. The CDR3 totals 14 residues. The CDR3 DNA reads TGTGCCAGCAGCGTAGTGGCGGGGGTTTACGAGCAGTACTTC. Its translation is CASSVVAGVYEQYF.